This T cell receptor (beta chain) is drawn from a study of cytotoxic CD8 clonotypes in ibrutinib-treated CLL. The assay was immunoSEQ multiplex PCR, and TCRdb's table has in-frame clones only and misses some. The data hold approximately 74,000 clones, with about 84% observed a single time. Study-wide results and caveats: Rising at ibrutinib response, clonality subsequently fell back toward baseline at progression. On treatment, the uncommon public clonotypes contracted or remained stable. Baseline-level clonality went beyond age-matched healthy donors and moved in step with circulating CD8+ T-cell counts.

PBMCs were cryopreserved, and roughly 2.2 micrograms of genomic DNA from them went into TCR beta libraries. Notes on this clone: Its antigen remains unknown. At one boundary the junction diverges from the germline segment, which might be a read error.

The length of the CDR3 is 15 residues. Per the germline V gene, CDR1 is LNHNV and CDR2 is YYDKDF (reference sequence). This specimen was PBMCs, taken at disease progression, from a patient treated with ibrutinib. The V and J genes are TRBV15 and TRBJ2-7; a weak D match, TRBD1 (5 bases). The receptor was derived from a human donor with chronic lymphocytic leukemia. CDR3 sequence reads: CATSREKGLSYEQYF. DNA of the CDR3: TGTGCCACCAGTAGAGAGAAGGGGCTCTCCTACGAGCAGTACTTC.